This TCR beta chain was captured by sequencing in a study of OX40 agonist ivuxolimab in advanced cancers. Across the whole study: Of the participants, approximately 36% had some prior anti-PD-1, anti-PD-L1 or anti-CTLA-4 therapy, which was allowed. The study's findings and limits: Normalized T-cell clonal expansion was also low in a subset of nonresponders.

CDR3 length: 13 amino acids. The germline V gene has CDR1 MRHNA and CDR2 SNTAGT. Trimming took 4 bases from V and 1 from J, leaving 6 bases between them. On this clone itself: Its antigen is unknown.

The repertoire was sequenced with immunoSEQ multiplex PCR; TCRdb's copy has only in-frame clones and lacks some. The sample lists some 130,000 clones, over 75% occurring once. The V call is TRBV6-4, the J call TRBJ2-3; D is undetermined. The source is an adult with an advanced solid tumor such as melanoma, head and neck, liver or kidney cancer. The sample consisted of CD4+ or CD8+ T cells sorted from blood, taken in a trial of the OX40 agonist ivuxolimab. The CDR3: CASSAQRTDTQYF. The CDR3 DNA reads as TGTGCCAGCAGTGCTCAGCGCACAGATACGCAGTATTTT.